This T cell receptor (beta chain) was profiled in a study of cytomegalovirus exposure and HLA in healthy donors (dated by TCRdb to 2016 to 2017). For context, the study as a whole: An earlier analysis of approximately 640 of the donors reported roughly 300 Gb of sequence data and roughly 100 million unique TCR beta sequences from about 179 million T cells. High-throughput TCR immunosequencing, statistical association of individual TCRs with disease status, and machine learning were combined to predict cytomegalovirus infection status. The study was designed to test whether signatures of past pathogen exposure could be identified by cataloging public T cell receptors. The number of donors typed differed by locus, with about 629-630 for A, B, C, DRB1 and DQB1, approximately 500 for DQA1, 600 to 610 for DPA1, and approximately 470 for DPB1. The study profiled the T cell repertoires of some 610 subjects by immunosequencing and related them to cytomegalovirus serostatus. Alongside the repertoire data, information on donor age, sex, ethnicity and CMV serostatus was compiled. Every discovery cohort repertoire had been produced on one sequencing platform. Among around 400 genotyped donors of the cohort, an average of roughly 230,000 unique TCR beta nucleotide sequences was sequenced per donor, of which 15% to 20% were non-productive. An earlier analysis of several hundred of the donors applied high-throughput TCR beta sequencing to assess whether each TCR beta V gene segment acted as functional or pseudogenic. A later genetic analysis used genome-wide SNP genotypes for about 60% of the roughly 700 donors, treating that subset as a discovery cohort. Roughly five DR-DQ haplotypes were handled as single units for association and clustering because linkage in the cohort was strong. About 330 gigabases of sequencing data and around 90 million unique TCR sequences made up an early release that covered 500 to 700 HLA-typed donors. Among the approximately 430 genotyped donors, around 81% belonged to the genetic ancestry cluster associated with self-reported Caucasian donors. In addition to the first cohort of hundreds of subjects, a separate validation cohort of under 150 different subjects was used. The later analysis used no new phenotypic data to find candidate immune exposures, relying instead on TCR beta sequences and their occurrence across donors. Both class I and class II loci were covered by HLA typing, at four-digit resolution. In a later analysis, previously published TCR beta repertoires from about 640 donors were re-analyzed and high-resolution HLA genotyping was added so that TCR occurrence patterns could be studied.

General conclusions and limits of the study: According to a later analysis, parvovirus B19, influenza, CMV and Epstein-Barr virus appeared linked to several top co-occurrence clusters. In a later analysis, HLA-associated TCR beta chains were found to be more clonally expanded and to have lower generation probabilities than equally common non-associated chains. A few of the identified cytomegalovirus-associated TCR beta chains were confirmed in vitro to be specific for cytomegalovirus antigens. In a later genetic analysis, fewer N-insertions in productive TCRs were reported among donors in an Asian-associated ancestry cluster than the approximately 710-donor mean. In an earlier analysis of some 500 of the donors, most TCR beta V segments were observed in productive rearrangements about 87% or about 30% of the time, broadly matching IMGT annotations. Strong co-occurrence of HLA alleles, especially DR and DQ, made assigning TCR associations to individual alleles difficult. According to the authors, the approach could potentially be generalized to other disease states and immunological phenotypes. Because the 87-base-pair reads could not distinguish some IMGT-functional V segments, including TRBV6-2 and TRBV6-3, those segments were excluded. Sequencing depth was assumed to be roughly uniform across donors in the presence/absence analyses, though that assumption may not hold. A later analysis found that most CMV-associated TCR beta chains appeared HLA-restricted, with HLA associations seemingly driven largely by CMV exposure. The earlier analysis of some 560 of the donors excluded some 15 rarely observed V segments, including chromosome 9 orphons, because counts were too low. A cluster of highly shared sequence variants was judged likely to represent a technical artifact of the sequencing pipeline. In a later analysis, some 18,000 TCR beta sequences were associated with specific HLA alleles at a false discovery rate of 0.05. A later genetic analysis associated a missense DCLRE1C variant with V-gene and J-gene trimming of TCR beta chains, and an independent cohort replicated the association. The cohort was sequenced for TCR beta chains only, and without alpha or paired-chain data the features that could be detected were limited. A further reported finding was that TCR beta sequences accurately predicted the HLA-A and HLA-B alleles for most subjects in the first cohort. Because some donors lacked HLA typing at each locus, the association tests relied only on the typed subset. In the study, some 160 TCR beta chains were listed as associated with cytomegalovirus. Correlated functional status among segregating V segments might be attributable to linkage disequilibrium, but an unknown experimental factor could not be ruled out. Across donors, most TCR sequences were observed very rarely, whereas some public TCRs were present in many individuals. A later analysis found that TCR association rates varied across HLA loci, with DRB1 alleles showing the most associated TCRs and HLA-C alleles the fewest. The classifier was reported to diagnose cytomegalovirus status with high specificity and sensitivity in both the original cohort and the validation cohort. The only immune exposure information available for the cohort was CMV serostatus.

The library came from the immunoSEQ multiplex PCR assay. For the multiplex PCR, a mixture combining 60 forward primers for TCR Vbeta segments and 13 reverse primers for TCR Jbeta segments was used. The CDR3 region of rearranged TCR beta genes was amplified from genomic DNA with a multiplex PCR assay. Amplified TCR beta libraries were sequenced as 87-base-pair reads on the Illumina HiSeq System. The authors processed their data as follows. A later analysis tallied about 77 million unique TCR beta chains across the 666 repertoires, and some 10 million of those chains were shared by two or more donors. Raw reads were error-corrected and collapsed into unique sequences by a nearest-neighbor algorithm in which closely related sequences were merged to remove PCR and sequencing errors. Alignment of CDR3 sequences to IMGT reference sequences was used to assign V, D and J gene segments. For a sequence to be retained, a match of at least six nucleotides was required to both a V gene segment and a J gene segment. A rearrangement counted as productive if the CDR3 had no stop codons and remained in frame with V and J, and every other rearrangement counted as non-productive. CDR3 was defined by IMGT convention, running from the second conserved V-encoded cysteine to the conserved J-encoded phenylalanine. In an earlier analysis of roughly 580 of the donors, sequences lacking an unambiguous match to a single V gene segment were excluded. In an earlier analysis of around 590 of the donors, a V segment was called functional when productive rearrangements were above 56.7%, and segregating when the standard deviation between donors exceeded 5%. A statistical classification framework was built to diagnose cytomegalovirus status from the catalog of TCR beta chain sequences. In a later analysis, V and J genes were assigned by comparing TCR nucleotide sequences against IMGT/GENE-DB human TR gene sequences. In a later analysis, CDR3 sequences and most-parsimonious VDJ recombination scenarios were assigned using the TCRdist pipeline. In a later analysis, every TCR beta chain was defined by the combination of its CDR3 amino acid sequence and its V-gene family, and reads without a unique V-gene family were dropped. In a later analysis, a few hundred highly shared, low-generation-probability nucleotide sequences were removed to address suspected cross-contamination and a sequencing artifact. In a later analysis, a clonal expansion index was calculated for each public chain from normalized within-repertoire ranks of inferred template counts. In a later analysis, generation probabilities were computed using a VDJ recombination model fitted to out-of-frame rearrangements, and the results were checked against IGoR. A later analysis scored TCR-TCR, TCR-HLA and TCR-CMV co-occurrence with hypergeometric tests, applying a repertoire-size bias correction to TCR pairs. To estimate false discovery rates, a later analysis permuted the HLA or CMV assignments 20 times. In a later analysis, co-occurring TCRs were grouped using DBSCAN, with TCRdist sequence similarity added in when clustering inside HLA-allele-positive subsets. Repertoires with fewer than 30,000 or more than 120,000 public chains were left out of co-occurrence clustering, as were four to six repertoires with anomalous nucleotide sharing. TCRdb took this table from immuneACCESS and kept in-frame rearrangements with V and J called. Such tables lack part of the clones; where checked against another copy, unresolved V genes explain under half of the gap, and the rest is unexplained. V and J calls and clone size come straight from that table; D and trimming were deduced from the DNA. This sample gives roughly 120,000 clones in total; about 76% of them show up just once. 4% to 5.5% of the sample is held by the ten biggest clonotypes.

The germline V gene gives CDR1 as SGHVS and CDR2 as FQNEAQ. Trimming takes 2 bases from V and 4 bases from J, and the germline ends sit 12 bases apart. The CDR3 numbers 15 residues from cysteine through phenylalanine. Just the 45-base CDR3 DNA is kept, in frame starting at base 1. Notes on this clone: This clone's antigen is unknown. Base qualities are not at hand, and no much larger clone is one base apart.

In total, roughly 710 healthy bone marrow donors made up the cohort. At the time of sampling, every cohort member was nominally healthy, though immune exposures that went unrecorded were likely present. The donor was CMV seropositive and was included in the group of approximately 310 seropositive cohort members. Every donor gave a peripheral blood sample, and the peripheral blood mononuclear cells from that sample were used for TCR beta sequencing. Genomic DNA was extracted from the blood cell samples with the Qiagen DNeasy Blood Extraction Kit. This receptor was identified in a man aged 25 to 40 in good health and CMV-seropositive. The sequencing sample was made of PBMCs. This chain is built from TRBV7-8 and TRBJ2-4; the D gene is perhaps TRBD1, from 6 matching bases. Here the CDR3 is given as CASSLSQGIKNIQYF. The base sequence is TGTGCCAGCAGCTTATCACAGGGAATTAAAAACATTCAGTACTTC.